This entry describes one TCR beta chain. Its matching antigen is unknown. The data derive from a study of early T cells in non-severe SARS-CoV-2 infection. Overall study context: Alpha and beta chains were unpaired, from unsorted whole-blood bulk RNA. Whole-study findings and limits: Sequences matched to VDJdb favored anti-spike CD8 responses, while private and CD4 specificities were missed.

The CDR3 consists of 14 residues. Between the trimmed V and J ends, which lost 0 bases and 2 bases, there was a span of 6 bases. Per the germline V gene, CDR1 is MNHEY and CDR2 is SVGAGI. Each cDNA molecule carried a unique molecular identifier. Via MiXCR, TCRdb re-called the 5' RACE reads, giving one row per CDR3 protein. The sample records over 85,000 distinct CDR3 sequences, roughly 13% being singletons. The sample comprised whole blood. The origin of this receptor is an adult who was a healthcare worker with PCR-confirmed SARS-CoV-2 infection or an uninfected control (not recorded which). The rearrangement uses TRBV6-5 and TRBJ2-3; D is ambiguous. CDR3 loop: CASSYSASTDTQYF. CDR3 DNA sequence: TGTGCCAGCAGTTACTCCGCCTCCACAGATACGCAGTATTTT.